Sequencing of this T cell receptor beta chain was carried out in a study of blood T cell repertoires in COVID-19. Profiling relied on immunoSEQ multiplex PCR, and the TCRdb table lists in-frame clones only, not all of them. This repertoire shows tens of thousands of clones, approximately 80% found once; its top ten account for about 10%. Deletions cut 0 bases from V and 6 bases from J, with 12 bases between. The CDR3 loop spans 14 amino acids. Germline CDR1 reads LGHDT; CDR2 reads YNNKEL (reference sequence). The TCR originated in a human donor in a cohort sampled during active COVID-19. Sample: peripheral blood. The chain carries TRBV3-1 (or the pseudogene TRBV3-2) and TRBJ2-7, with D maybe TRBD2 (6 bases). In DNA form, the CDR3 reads TGTGCCAGCAGCCAAGATATGGGGGGTCGCGAGCAGTACTTC. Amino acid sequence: CASSQDMGGREQYF.